This T cell receptor (beta chain) was observed in a study of cytomegalovirus exposure and HLA in healthy donors. PCR employed 60 Vbeta and 13 Jbeta primers. In the source study's methods: Later, about 80 million unique TCR beta chains were counted in an analysis, and about 12 million of them were shared. The method was immunoSEQ multiplex PCR; TCRdb's version includes in-frame clones alone and lacks a portion of them. The V and J calls and the clone size are those of that table, but D and trimming were determined from the DNA. This sample contains about 96,000 clones. The source is a woman in her 30s in good health and CMV-seronegative. Sequenced sample: PBMCs.

DNA for the CDR3: TGTGCCAGCAGTCCTAGACAGGGGGACTCCTACGAGCAGTACTTC. This encodes CASSPRQGDSYEQYF. The rearrangement joins TRBV5-4 to TRBJ2-7; 9 bases align to TRBD1. Germline V gene sequence: CDR1 SGHNT, CDR2 YYREEE (reference sequence). The CDR3 runs to 15 residues. The junction had 6 bases not matched to a gene; V was cut back by 5 bases and J by 0 bases.